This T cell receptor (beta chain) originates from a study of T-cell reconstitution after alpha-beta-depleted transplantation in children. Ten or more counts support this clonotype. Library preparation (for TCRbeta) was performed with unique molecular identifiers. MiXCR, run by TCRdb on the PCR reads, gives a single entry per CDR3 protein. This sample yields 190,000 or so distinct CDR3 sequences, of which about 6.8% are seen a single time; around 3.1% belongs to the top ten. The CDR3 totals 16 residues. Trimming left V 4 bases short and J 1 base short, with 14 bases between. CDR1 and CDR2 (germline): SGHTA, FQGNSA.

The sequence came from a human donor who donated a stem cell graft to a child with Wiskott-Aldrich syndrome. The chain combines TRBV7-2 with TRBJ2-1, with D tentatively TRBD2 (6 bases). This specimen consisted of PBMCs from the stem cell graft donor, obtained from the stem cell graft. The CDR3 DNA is TGTGCCAGCAGCTCGTTTAGCGGAGTATCCTACAATGAGCAGTTCTTC. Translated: CASSSFSGVSYNEQFF.